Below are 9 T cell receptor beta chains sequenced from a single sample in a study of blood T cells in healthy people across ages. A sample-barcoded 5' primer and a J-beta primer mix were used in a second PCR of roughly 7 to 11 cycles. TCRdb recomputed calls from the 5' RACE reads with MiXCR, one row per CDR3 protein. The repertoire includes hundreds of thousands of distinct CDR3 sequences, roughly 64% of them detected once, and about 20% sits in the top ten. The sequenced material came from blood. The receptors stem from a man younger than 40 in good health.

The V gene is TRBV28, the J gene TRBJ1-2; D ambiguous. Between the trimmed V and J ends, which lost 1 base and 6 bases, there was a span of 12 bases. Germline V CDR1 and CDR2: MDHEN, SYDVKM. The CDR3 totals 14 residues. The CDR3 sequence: CASSLSVTTDGYTF. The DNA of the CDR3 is TGTGCCAGCAGTTTATCTGTGACGACGGATGGCTACACCTTC.

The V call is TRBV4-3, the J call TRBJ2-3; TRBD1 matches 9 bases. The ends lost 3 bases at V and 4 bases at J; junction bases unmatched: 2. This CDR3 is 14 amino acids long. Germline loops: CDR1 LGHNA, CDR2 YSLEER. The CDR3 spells CASSQGQGPDTQYF. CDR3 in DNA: TGCGCCAGCAGCCAGGGACAGGGTCCAGATACGCAGTATTTT.

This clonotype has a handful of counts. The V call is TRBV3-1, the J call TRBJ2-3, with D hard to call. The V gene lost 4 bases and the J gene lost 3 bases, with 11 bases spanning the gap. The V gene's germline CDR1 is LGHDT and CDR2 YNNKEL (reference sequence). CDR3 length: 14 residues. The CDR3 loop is CASSPIPETDTQYF. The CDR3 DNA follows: TGTGCCAGCAGCCCAATTCCAGAGACAGATACGCAGTATTTT.

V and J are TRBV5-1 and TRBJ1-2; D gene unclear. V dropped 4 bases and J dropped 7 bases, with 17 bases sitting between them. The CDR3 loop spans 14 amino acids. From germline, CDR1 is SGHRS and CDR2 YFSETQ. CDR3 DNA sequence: TGCGCCAGCAGCATGGGTGAAGTTTTGGGTGGCTACACCTTC. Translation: CASSMGEVLGGYTF.

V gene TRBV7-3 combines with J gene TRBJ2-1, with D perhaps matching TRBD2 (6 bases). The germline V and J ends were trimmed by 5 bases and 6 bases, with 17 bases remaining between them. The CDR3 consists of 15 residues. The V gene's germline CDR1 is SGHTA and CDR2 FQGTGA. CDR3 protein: CASSVGTGGLNEQFF. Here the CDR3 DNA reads TGTGCCAGCAGCGTCGGGACTGGCGGTCTCAATGAGCAGTTCTTC.

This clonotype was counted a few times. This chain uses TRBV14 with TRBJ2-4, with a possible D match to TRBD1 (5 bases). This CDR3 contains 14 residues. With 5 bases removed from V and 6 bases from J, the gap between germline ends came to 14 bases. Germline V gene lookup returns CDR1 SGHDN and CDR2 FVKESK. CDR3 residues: CASSSRVMGNIQYF. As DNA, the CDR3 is TGTGCCAGCAGCTCCAGGGTGATGGGAAACATTCAGTACTTC.

This CDR3 is CASSGQGANTEAFF. CDR3 in DNA: TGCGCCAGCAGTGGCCAGGGGGCGAACACTGAAGCTTTCTTT. The chain employs TRBV5-1 and TRBJ1-1; 8 bases match TRBD1. The CDR3 has 14 residues. V shed 5 bases, J shed 1 base, and the junction held 4 bases outside the gene matches. The germline gives CDR1 SGHRS, CDR2 YFSETQ.

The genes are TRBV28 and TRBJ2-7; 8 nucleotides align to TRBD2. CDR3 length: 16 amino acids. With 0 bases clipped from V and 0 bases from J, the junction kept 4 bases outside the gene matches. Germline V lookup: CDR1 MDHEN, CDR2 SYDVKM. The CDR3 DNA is TGTGCCAGCAGTTTATGGGGCGGGAGGAGCTCCTACGAGCAGTACTTC. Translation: CASSLWGGRSSYEQYF.

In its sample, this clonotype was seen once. CDR3 sequence reads: CASSPGFENIQYF. The CDR3 coding sequence is TGTGCCAGCAGCCCAGGGTTTGAAAACATTCAGTACTTC. This chain uses TRBV25-1 with TRBJ2-4; possible D gene TRBD1, 5 bases. V gave up 6 bases and J gave up 5 bases, with 11 bases separating them. The germline CDR1 and CDR2 sequences are MGHDK and SYGVNS. CDR3 size: 13 residues.